Below are 20 T cell receptor beta chains sequenced from a single sample in a study of lymphopenia after photon versus proton radiotherapy. The method was immunoSEQ multiplex PCR; TCRdb's version includes in-frame clones alone and lacks a portion of them. This table holds about 35,000 clones, approximately 90% found once. The material sequenced was peripheral blood, taken from a patient treated with photon-based radiotherapy. These receptors all stem from a man aged 60-69 years with cholangiocarcinoma.

The chain has TRBV2 and TRBJ1-1; no firm D call. CDR1 and CDR2 from the germline V gene are SNHLY and FYNNEI. V lost 4 bases, J lost 2 bases, and 14 bases lay in between. There are 15 residues in the CDR3. CDR3 sequence reads: CASSVSTSGNTEAFF. CDR3 nucleotides: TGTGCCAGCAGTGTTTCGACTAGTGGTAACACTGAAGCTTTCTTT.

The chain carries TRBV6-6 and TRBJ2-7; D is perhaps TRBD1 or TRBD2 (5 bases each). The CDR3 has 13 amino acids. Germline assignment: CDR1 MNHNY and CDR2 SVGAGI (reference sequence). The germline V and J ends were trimmed by 8 bases and 4 bases, with 15 bases remaining between them. As DNA, the CDR3 is TGTGCCAGCCAGCTGGGACCACAATACGAGCAGTACTTC. Translating it yields CASQLGPQYEQYF.

The chain has TRBV11-2 and TRBJ1-1, with D uncertain. CDR3 size: 13 residues. Trimming removed 1 base from V and 4 bases from J, with 7 bases in between. Germline-derived CDR1 and CDR2 are SGHAT and FQNNGV. CDR3 in DNA: TGTGCCAGCAGCTTAGCCGGGGTCACTGAAGCTTTCTTT. Its translation: CASSLAGVTEAFF.

In the case of this clone: Just one base apart from a much larger clone, this may be a read error. The gene calls are TRBV5-6 and TRBJ2-7; 7 nucleotides agree with TRBD1. The CDR3 length is 13 residues. The germline CDR1 and CDR2 sequences are SGHDT and YYEEEE. After removal of 4 bases from V and 3 bases from J, the junction contained 4 bases not matched to a gene. The CDR3 region has the DNA TGTGCCAGCAGCCCGGGACAGAACTACGAGCAGTACTTC. Translated: CASSPGQNYEQYF.

The gene calls are TRBV4-1 and TRBJ2-7; a possible D gene is TRBD2 (6 bases). CDR1 MGHRA and CDR2 YSYEKL come from the germline V gene. V was pared by 3 bases and J by 12 bases, with 18 bases between. The CDR3 length is 13 residues. The CDR3, as DNA: TGCGCCAGCAGCCAGGGGACTCCCTCCGATCCGTACTTC. This sequence encodes CASSQGTPSDPYF.

The chain recombines TRBV5-6 with TRBJ1-2; tentatively, D is TRBD1 (6 bases). Trimming took off 0 bases at V and 4 bases at J, with 7 bases between the two ends. The germline gives CDR1 SGHDT, CDR2 YYEEEE. This CDR3 is built from 13 residues. CDR3 residues: CASSLGQVYGYTF. The DNA of the CDR3 is TGTGCCAGCAGCTTGGGACAGGTCTATGGCTACACCTTC. Full variable domain (remainder filled in from reference TRBV5-6 and TRBJ1-2): DAGVTQSPTHLIKTRGQQVTLRCSPKSGHDTVSWYQQALGQGPQFIFQYYEEEERQRGNFPDRFSGHQFPNYSSELNVNALLLGDSALYLCASSLGQVYGYTFGSGTRLTVV.

The chain combines TRBV19 with TRBJ1-1; tentative D call: TRBD1 (5 bases). CDR1 LNHDA and CDR2 SQIVND come from the germline V gene (reference sequence). CDR3 length: 13 amino acids. The ends were cut back, 8 bases at V and 5 bases at J, with 15 bases in the middle. The CDR3 DNA is TGTGCCAGTGTACTACGAGGGGCAACTGAAGCTTTCTTT. It yields the protein CASVLRGATEAFF. The full variable domain, its missing parts supplied by reference TRBV19 and TRBJ1-1, is DGGITQSPKYLFRKEGQNVTLSCEQNLNHDAMYWYRQDPGQGLRLIYYSQIVNDFQKGDIAEGYSVSREKKESFPLTVTSAQKNPTAFYLCASVLRGATEAFFGQGTRLTVV.

The CDR3: CASSSSSGGLNQPQHF. The CDR3 coding sequence is TGTGCCAGCTCATCATCCTCGGGGGGCCTCAATCAGCCCCAGCATTTT. This chain connects TRBV18 to TRBJ1-5, with D possibly being TRBD1 (6 bases). Germline V lookup: CDR1 KGHSH, CDR2 LQKENI. The length of the CDR3 is 16 residues. Trimming shortened V by 5 bases and J by 3 bases, and 17 bases separated the two germline ends.

This chain uses TRBV5-1 with TRBJ2-1; D perhaps matches TRBD1 (5 bases). The germline V and J ends were trimmed by 0 bases and 6 bases, with 7 bases remaining between them. From germline, CDR1 is SGHRS and CDR2 YFSETQ. The CDR3 has 13 residues. The CDR3 loop is CASSLVQANEQFF. The CDR3 DNA reads TGCGCCAGCAGCTTGGTACAGGCCAATGAGCAGTTCTTC.

The sample holds one count of this clone. The chain links TRBV7-8 to TRBJ2-1; 13 nucleotides line up with TRBD2. V was pared by 5 bases and J by 9 bases, with 10 bases of the junction left unmatched. The CDR3 extends over 16 amino acids. CDR1 is SGHVS, CDR2 FQNEAQ, per germline. CDR3 sequence reads: CASSARLAGGIGEQFF. In DNA, the CDR3 is TGTGCCAGCAGCGCCAGACTAGCGGGGGGAATCGGTGAGCAGTTCTTC.

As concerns this clone: At the DNA level, this CDR3 is encoded by other sequences in the same sample as well. J is TRBJ2-2 and V is TRBV19; a weak D match, TRBD1 (6 bases). V lost 3 bases and J lost 4, with 9 bases in between. CDR1 and CDR2 (germline): LNHDA, SQIVND (reference sequence). There are 14 residues in the CDR3. The CDR3 DNA sequence: TGTGCCAGTAGTATTACAGGGCTCACCGGGGAGCTGTTTTTT. It translates to CASSITGLTGELFF.

The chain links TRBV11-3 to TRBJ2-2; 7 bases are shared with TRBD1. The CDR3 runs to 16 residues. Germline V gene sequence: CDR1 SGHNT, CDR2 YENEEA. V was clipped by 5 bases and J by 1 base; unmatched bases: 7. CDR3 nucleotides: TGTGCCAGCAGCCGCCTGACAGGGCTGAACACCGGGGAGCTGTTTTTT. Translation gives CASSRLTGLNTGELFF.

In DNA form, the CDR3 reads TGTGCCAGCAGCGGGACAGCCTTCTACGAGCAGTACTTC. Its protein product is CASSGTAFYEQYF. The V call is TRBV11-2, the J call TRBJ2-7; TRBD1 aligns across 7 bases. Germline CDR1 reads SGHAT; CDR2 reads FQNNGV. This CDR3 is built from 13 residues. The V and J ends lost 5 bases and 3 bases, in that order; junction bases with no gene match: 4.

The chain recombines TRBV6-1 with TRBJ2-3, with 8 bases identical to TRBD1. The J segment lost 4 bases and the V segment lost 9 bases, leaving 9 bases of the junction unmatched. Germline V lookup: CDR1 MNHNS, CDR2 SASEGT. This CDR3 has 14 amino acids. The CDR3 DNA follows: TGTGCCAGTTTGGGACAGGTGACGGCAGATACGCAGTATTTT. This sequence encodes CASLGQVTADTQYF.

This rearrangement joins TRBV4-2 to TRBJ2-2, with a tentative D call TRBD2 (5 bases). The CDR3 has 18 amino acids. Trimming shortened V by 0 bases and J by 2 bases, and 16 bases separated the two germline ends. In germline, CDR1 is LGHNA, CDR2 YNFKEQ. Here the CDR3 reads CASSQDWGALPNTGELFF. DNA of the CDR3: TGTGCCAGCAGCCAAGATTGGGGAGCTTTACCAAACACCGGGGAGCTGTTTTTT.

V usage is TRBV7-2 and J usage is TRBJ1-6; D gene unclear. V shed 1 base and J shed 10 bases, with 11 bases lying between them. Per the germline V gene, CDR1 is SGHTA and CDR2 is FQGNSA. CDR3 length: 14 amino acids. The CDR3 coding sequence is TGTGCCAGCAGCTTAGTGCCCGAGGGATCACCCCTCCACTTT. It translates to CASSLVPEGSPLHF.

The chain joins TRBV11-3 to TRBJ2-2; D remains ambiguous. V shed 0 bases and J shed 6 bases, with 17 bases lying between them. This CDR3 has 17 amino acids. Germline CDR1 reads SGHNT; CDR2 reads YENEEA. The CDR3 is CASSLDLVKSNAGELFF. The CDR3, as DNA: TGTGCCAGCAGCTTAGATCTGGTTAAGTCAAACGCCGGGGAGCTGTTTTTT.

The CDR3 region is CASSVLTRSSYNEQFF. The CDR3, as DNA: TGCGCCAGCAGCGTCTTGACACGGAGCTCCTACAATGAGCAGTTCTTC. The chain has TRBV5-1 and TRBJ2-1; the D is unclear. Trimming cost V 4 bases and J 0 bases, with 14 bases left between them. Germline V gene sequence: CDR1 SGHRS, CDR2 YFSETQ. The CDR3 has 16 amino acids.

The chain links TRBV7-9 to TRBJ1-3; TRBD1 might be the D (6 bases). Trimming stripped 3 bases from V and 0 bases from J, with 15 bases between. The CDR3 covers 17 residues. Germline V gene data show CDR1 as SEHNR and CDR2 as FQNEAQ (reference sequence). The CDR3 sequence: CASSLTGLLTSGNTIYF. The CDR3 nucleotides read TGTGCCAGCAGCTTGACAGGACTACTGACCTCTGGAAACACCATATATTTT.

CDR3 protein: CSARGEKLFF. CDR3 coding DNA: TGCAGTGCTAGGGGCGAAAAACTGTTTTTT. The gene calls are TRBV20-1 and TRBJ1-4, with D unclear. CDR1 is DFQATT and CDR2 is SNEGSKA in the germline V gene (reference sequence). CDR3 size: 10 residues. Trimming took off 3 bases at V and 8 bases at J, with 4 bases between the two ends.